One and the same sample provided the 25 T cell receptor beta chains below, sequenced in a study of quantifying T cell responses using KT2 cells. About the research overall: Reverse transcription used primers in the TCR alpha and beta constant regions.

Each cDNA got a UMI-containing oligo ligated at its 3' end. An equimolar mix of RC1.1 and RC1.2 primed the beta chain across TRBC1 and TRBC2. TCRdb re-derived calls from the UMI-ligation and nested PCR reads in MiXCR, one entry per CDR3 protein. The repertoire holds about 33,000 distinct CDR3 sequences, with about 9.3% as singletons. Sequenced material: PBMCs spiked with cells of the T cell clone KT2. The receptors were gathered from a human donor.

The V and J genes are TRBV7-8 and TRBJ1-6, with TRBD1 matching over 9 bases. CDR3 length: 15 residues. In germline, CDR1 is SGHVS, CDR2 FQNEAQ. Trimming removed 8 bases from V and 6 bases from J; junction bases left unmatched: 8. CDR3 coding DNA: TGTGCCAGCCGTTTACCGGGACAGGGTAATTCACCCCTCCACTTT. This encodes CASRLPGQGNSPLHF. Filled out from reference TRBV7-8 and TRBJ1-6, the complete variable domain reads GAGVSQSPRYKVAKRGQDVALRCDPISGHVSLFWYQQALGQGPEFLTYFQNEAQLDKSGLPSDRFFAERPEGSVSTLKIQRTQQEDSAVYLCASRLPGQGNSPLHFGNGTRLTVT.

This clonotype was seen repeatedly, ten times or more. This chain joins TRBV4-2 and TRBJ2-7, with TRBD2 matching over 14 bases. Trimming cost V 4 bases and J 1 base; bases outside gene matches: 12. Per the germline V gene, CDR1 is LGHNA and CDR2 is YNFKEQ. The CDR3 has 19 amino acids. The CDR3 DNA reads as TGTGCCAGCAGCCGTTCCGGGACTAGCGGGAGCCCCTGGTCCTACGAGCAGTACTTC. Translation: CASSRSGTSGSPWSYEQYF.

This clonotype was seen a few times. This sequence joins TRBV5-6 and TRBJ2-1; 10 nucleotides match TRBD2. CDR1 is SGHDT and CDR2 is YYEEEE in the germline V gene. Unmatched junction bases numbered 4, after V lost 0 bases and J lost 10 bases. The CDR3 covers 14 residues. CDR3: CASSLGVSGGEQFF. The CDR3 DNA follows: TGTGCCAGCAGCTTGGGGGTTAGCGGGGGGGAGCAGTTCTTC. The variable domain in full, with the rest retrieved from reference TRBV5-6 and TRBJ2-1, is DAGVTQSPTHLIKTRGQQVTLRCSPKSGHDTVSWYQQALGQGPQFIFQYYEEEERQRGNFPDRFSGHQFPNYSSELNVNALLLGDSALYLCASSLGVSGGEQFFGPGTRLTVL.

The V and J genes are TRBV20-1 and TRBJ2-3; 11 bases agree with TRBD2. There are 15 residues in the CDR3. Looked up from germline, CDR1 is DFQATT and CDR2 is SNEGSKA (reference sequence). V lost 5 bases, J lost 2 bases, and 6 bases stayed unmatched. This chain's CDR3 is CSAGGTSGATDTQYF. DNA of the CDR3: TGCAGTGCTGGAGGGACTAGCGGAGCCACAGATACGCAGTATTTT.

This clonotype has at least ten counts. The V and J genes are TRBV20-1 and TRBJ1-6; no firm D call. V lost 0 bases, J lost 5 bases, and 8 bases lay in between. CDR1 is DFQATT and CDR2 is SNEGSKA in the germline V gene (reference sequence). There are 14 residues in the CDR3. CDR3 loop: CSARDDVNNSPLHF. The CDR3 bases are TGCAGTGCTAGAGATGATGTAAATAATTCACCCCTCCACTTT.

In its sample, this clonotype was seen a few times. The chain uses TRBV12-3 or TRBV12-4 and TRBJ1-5; TRBD1 is a possible D gene (5 bases). The CDR3 covers 16 residues. Trimming left V 5 bases short and J 8 bases short, with 22 bases between. The CDR3 DNA sequence: TGTGCCAGCAGTCCGAACCCGGGACTGGTGGGCGAGCCCCAGCATTTT. Protein product: CASSPNPGLVGEPQHF.

V usage is TRBV28 and J usage is TRBJ2-7; D may be TRBD2 (5 bases). Germline V gives CDR1 MDHEN, CDR2 SYDVKM. The germline V and J ends were trimmed by 5 bases and 2 bases, with 7 bases remaining between them. This CDR3 is 12 amino acids long. CDR3 nucleotide sequence: TGTGCCAGCAGTAGCGGCCCCTACGAGCAGTACTTC. Protein product: CASSSGPYEQYF.

There are a few counts of this clonotype. V gene TRBV5-1 combines with J gene TRBJ2-1; 10 bases are shared with TRBD1. Trimming removed 4 bases from V and 4 bases from J; junction bases left unmatched: 5. The germline V gene encodes CDR1 SGHRS and CDR2 YFSETQ. The length of the CDR3 is 15 residues. CDR3 in DNA: TGCGCCAGCAGCGCCCGGGACAGGGGATACAATGAGCAGTTCTTC. Encoded protein: CASSARDRGYNEQFF. The entire variable domain, with the rest obtained from reference TRBV5-1 and TRBJ2-1, is as follows: KAGVTQTPRYLIKTRGQQVTLSCSPISGHRSVSWYQQTPGQGLQFLFEYFSETQRNKGNFPGRFSGRQFSNSRSEMNVSTLELGDSALYLCASSARDRGYNEQFFGPGTRLTVL.

The CDR3: CASSPEGGLQETQYF. In nucleotides, the CDR3 is TGTGCCAGCTCACCGGAAGGGGGCCTCCAAGAGACCCAGTACTTC. The chain joins TRBV18 to TRBJ2-5, with 7 bases aligning to TRBD1. The germline V gene encodes CDR1 KGHSH and CDR2 LQKENI. The CDR3 is 15 residues long. J gave up 1 base and V 3 bases, and 5 bases lay outside the gene matches.

The rearrangement joins TRBV5-1 to TRBJ1-5; D unclear. V lost 6 bases to trimming and J lost 0 bases, with 22 bases between them. The length of the CDR3 is 18 residues. Germline V gene data show CDR1 as SGHRS and CDR2 as YFSETQ. The CDR3 reads CASTSRCFEIDSNQPQHF. The DNA of the CDR3 is TGCGCCAGCACCTCCCGCTGCTTTGAGATCGATAGCAATCAGCCCCAGCATTTT.

By sample share, this clonotype is medium-sized (0.01 to 0.1%). The chain links TRBV12-5 to TRBJ1-3, with D tentatively TRBD1 (5 bases). Germline CDR1 LGHNT, CDR2 FRNRAP. Trimming cost V 7 bases and J 0 bases, with 22 bases left between them. The CDR3 contains 18 residues. CDR3 in DNA: TGTGCTAGTGCTCTTGGACGGGGGAGCGGCAGCTCTGGAAACACCATATATTTT. Protein sequence: CASALGRGSGSSGNTIYF.

The sample holds many counts of this clonotype. CDR3 loop: CSAHFDRGLTTGYTF. In DNA, the CDR3 is TGCAGTGCCCATTTTGACAGGGGGCTAACCACTGGCTACACCTTC. The chain joins TRBV20-1 to TRBJ1-2; 10 bases are a match to TRBD1. Germline V gene data show CDR1 as DFQATT and CDR2 as SNEGSKA (reference sequence). The CDR3 is 15 amino acids. V lost 6 bases to trimming and J lost 7 bases; unmatched junction nucleotides: 14.

This clonotype was seen only a few times. V gene TRBV20-1 combines with J gene TRBJ1-2; 9 positions agree with TRBD1. Trimming cost V 5 bases and J 8 bases; bases outside gene matches: 15. Germline V CDR1 and CDR2: DFQATT, SNEGSKA (reference sequence). CDR3 length: 15 amino acids. CDR3 coding DNA: TGCAGTGCTCCATCAACGGGACAGGGAGGTGAGGGCTACACCTTC. It translates to CSAPSTGQGGEGYTF.

In its sample, this clonotype was seen many times. The chain couples TRBV20-1 to TRBJ2-7; either TRBD1 or TRBD2 may fit D (6 bases each). The germline V gene encodes CDR1 DFQATT and CDR2 SNEGSKA (reference sequence). The V gene lost 6 bases and the J gene lost 5 bases, with 20 bases spanning the gap. The CDR3 length is 14 residues. CDR3 sequence (DNA): TGCAGTGCCATCCGAGGGGGGCGAGGAAACGAGCAGTACTTC. Translation: CSAIRGGRGNEQYF.

This clonotype was recorded many times. The chain uses TRBV6-5 and TRBJ1-2, with a tentative D call TRBD1 (5 bases). Germline CDR1 and CDR2: MNHEY and SVGAGI. The CDR3 length is 12 residues. Trimming stripped 7 bases from V and 5 bases from J, with 11 bases between. This CDR3 reads CASTTAGYGYTF. CDR3 DNA: TGTGCCAGCACGACAGCGGGGTATGGCTACACCTTC.

This chain uses TRBV30 with TRBJ2-7; no reliable D call. Germline CDR1 is GTSNPN and CDR2 is SVGIG (reference sequence). The V and J ends lost 0 bases and 1 base respectively, with 7 bases between them. The CDR3 is made up of 13 amino acids. The CDR3 bases are TGTGCCTGGAGTGTCGACCATTCCTACGAGCAGTACTTC. Its translation: CAWSVDHSYEQYF.

There are many counts of this clonotype. The CDR3 bases are TGTGCCAGCAGCGACAGGGTCTCTCGTGAAGCTTTCTTT. Its translation: CASSDRVSREAFF. The chain is built from TRBV7-9 and TRBJ1-1; the match to TRBD1 covers 7 bases. V was clipped by 5 bases and J by 7 bases; unmatched bases: 7. The CDR3 is made up of 13 amino acids. The germline V gene encodes CDR1 SEHNR and CDR2 FQNEAQ (reference sequence). Based on the CDR3 plus reference TRBV7-9 and TRBJ1-1, the full variable domain is DTGVSQNPRHKITKRGQNVTFRCDPISEHNRLYWYRQTLGQGPEFLTYFQNEAQLEKSRLLSDRFSAERPKGSFSTLEIQRTEQGDSAMYLCASSDRVSREAFFGQGTRLTVV.

The chain has TRBV6-1 and TRBJ1-3, with TRBD1 identical over 9 bases. With 2 bases clipped from V and 3 bases from J, the junction kept 5 bases outside the gene matches. This CDR3 spans 16 amino acids. The germline gives CDR1 MNHNS, CDR2 SASEGT. As DNA, the CDR3 is TGTGCCAGCAGTGAAACCTCGGGACAGGGTGGAAACACCATATATTTT. This codes for CASSETSGQGGNTIYF.

This clonotype was recorded at least ten times. The rearrangement joins TRBV7-8 to TRBJ1-1; D gene unclear. The CDR3 has 13 residues. Per the germline V gene, CDR1 is SGHVS and CDR2 is FQNEAQ. V lost 3 bases to trimming and J lost 2 bases, with 7 bases between them. For the CDR3, the DNA is TGTGCCAGCAGCTTTTATACTAACACTGAAGCTTTCTTT. Protein sequence: CASSFYTNTEAFF.

CDR3 region: CSARRGQLEQYF. CDR3 nucleotides: TGCAGTGCTAGGCGGGGACAATTGGAGCAGTACTTC. This chain joins TRBV20-1 and TRBJ2-7; D may correspond to TRBD1 or TRBD2 (6 bases each). The CDR3 runs 12 residues. Germline values: CDR1 DFQATT, CDR2 SNEGSKA (reference sequence). V was pared by 3 bases and J by 7 bases, with 13 bases between.

The chain has TRBV9 and TRBJ2-1, with no clear D. Germline values: CDR1 SGDLS, CDR2 YYNGEE. Trimming removed 6 bases at V and 0 bases at J, with 10 bases between. The CDR3 is made up of 14 amino acids. The CDR3 protein is CASNRGNSYNEQFF. CDR3 DNA sequence: TGTGCCAGCAACCGCGGAAACTCCTACAATGAGCAGTTCTTC.

On this clonotype itself: The CDR3 does not end in the conserved phenylalanine or tryptophan, so this is likely a read error. The chain combines TRBV12-3 or TRBV12-4 with TRBJ2-7, with D perhaps matching TRBD1 (6 bases). CDR3 length equals 13 residues. The CDR3 reads CASRLAHREYQYS. Here the CDR3 DNA reads TGTGCCAGCAGATTAGCCCACAGGGAATATCAGTACTCC.

This clonotype was counted between two and nine times. This rearrangement joins TRBV5-1 to TRBJ1-1; D gene uncertain. The CDR3 has 16 amino acids. Trimming took 0 bases from V and 4 from J, leaving 16 bases between them. Germline V CDR1 and CDR2: SGHRS, YFSETQ. CDR3 in DNA: TGCGCCAGCAGCTTGGGTATTGGGGTTCGGACCACTGAAGCTTTCTTT. As protein: CASSLGIGVRTTEAFF.

V is TRBV6-5 and J is TRBJ2-3, with D maybe TRBD2 (5 bases). This CDR3 is 16 amino acids long. Trimming took 0 bases from V and 6 from J, leaving 16 bases between them. Germline-derived CDR1 and CDR2 are MNHEY and SVGAGI. The CDR3 reads CASSYSVLRASDTQYF. DNA of the CDR3: TGTGCCAGCAGTTACTCGGTCTTGAGGGCTTCGGATACGCAGTATTTT.

V is TRBV6-1 and J is TRBJ2-1; 9 nucleotides align to TRBD2. The CDR3 runs 15 residues. The J segment lost 6 bases and the V segment lost 8 bases, leaving 11 bases of the junction unmatched. CDR1 MNHNS and CDR2 SASEGT come from the germline V gene. CDR3 in DNA: TGTGCCAGCCGGAGCGAAGCGGGAGGAATCAATGAGCAGTTCTTC. This translates into CASRSEAGGINEQFF.